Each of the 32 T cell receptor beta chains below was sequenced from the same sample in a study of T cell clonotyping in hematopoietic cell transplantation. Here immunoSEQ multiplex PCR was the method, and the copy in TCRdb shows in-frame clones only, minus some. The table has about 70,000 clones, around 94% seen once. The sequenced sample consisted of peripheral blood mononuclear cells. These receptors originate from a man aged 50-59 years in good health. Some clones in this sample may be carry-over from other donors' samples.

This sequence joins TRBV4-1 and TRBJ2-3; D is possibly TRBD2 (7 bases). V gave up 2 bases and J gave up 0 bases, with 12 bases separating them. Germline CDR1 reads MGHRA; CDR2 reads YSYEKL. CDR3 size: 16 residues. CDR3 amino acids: CASSQKGGLSTDTQYF. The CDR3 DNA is TGCGCCAGCAGCCAAAAGGGGGGGCTGAGCACAGATACGCAGTATTTT.

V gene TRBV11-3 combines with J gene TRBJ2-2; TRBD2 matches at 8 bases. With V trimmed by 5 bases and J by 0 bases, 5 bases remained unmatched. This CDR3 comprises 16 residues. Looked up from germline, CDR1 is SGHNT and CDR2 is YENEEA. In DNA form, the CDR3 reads TGTGCCAGCAGCATTAGCGGGGCAGCGAACACCGGGGAGCTGTTTTTT. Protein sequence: CASSISGAANTGELFF.

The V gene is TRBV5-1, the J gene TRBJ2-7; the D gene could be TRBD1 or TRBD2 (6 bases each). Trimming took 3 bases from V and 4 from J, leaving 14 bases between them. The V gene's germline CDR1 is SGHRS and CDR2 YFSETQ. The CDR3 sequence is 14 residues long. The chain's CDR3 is CASSSAGGLYEQYF. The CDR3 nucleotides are TGCGCCAGCAGCTCCGCCGGGGGCTTGTACGAGCAGTACTTC.

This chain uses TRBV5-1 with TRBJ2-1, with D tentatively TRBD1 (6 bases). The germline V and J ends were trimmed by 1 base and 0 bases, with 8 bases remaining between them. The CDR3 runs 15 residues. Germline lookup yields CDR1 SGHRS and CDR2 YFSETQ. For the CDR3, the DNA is TGCGCCAGCAGCTTGACAGGGAGCTCCTACAATGAGCAGTTCTTC. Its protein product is CASSLTGSSYNEQFF. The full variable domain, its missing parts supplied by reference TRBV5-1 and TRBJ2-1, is KAGVTQTPRYLIKTRGQQVTLSCSPISGHRSVSWYQQTPGQGLQFLFEYFSETQRNKGNFPGRFSGRQFSNSRSEMNVSTLELGDSALYLCASSLTGSSYNEQFFGPGTRLTVL.

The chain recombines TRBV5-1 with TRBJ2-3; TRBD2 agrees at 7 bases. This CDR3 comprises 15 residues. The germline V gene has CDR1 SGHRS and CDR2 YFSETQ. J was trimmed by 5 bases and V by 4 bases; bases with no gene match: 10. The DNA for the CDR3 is TGCGCCAGCAGCCCAACTAGAAGGGAGGGAGATACGCAGTATTTT. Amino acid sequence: CASSPTRREGDTQYF.

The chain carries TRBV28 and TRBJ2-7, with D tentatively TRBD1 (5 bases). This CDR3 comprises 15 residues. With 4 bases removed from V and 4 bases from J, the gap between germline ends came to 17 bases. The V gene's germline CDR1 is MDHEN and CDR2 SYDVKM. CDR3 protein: CASSSPPQGTYEQYF. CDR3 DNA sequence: TGTGCCAGCAGTTCCCCGCCCCAGGGAACATACGAGCAGTACTTC.

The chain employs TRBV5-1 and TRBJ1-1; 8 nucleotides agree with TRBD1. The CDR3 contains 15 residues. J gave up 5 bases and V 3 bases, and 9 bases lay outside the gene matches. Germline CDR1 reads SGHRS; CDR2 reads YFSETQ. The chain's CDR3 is CASSYRSGGGTEAFF. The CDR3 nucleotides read TGCGCCAGCAGCTATCGATCAGGGGGCGGAACTGAAGCTTTCTTT.

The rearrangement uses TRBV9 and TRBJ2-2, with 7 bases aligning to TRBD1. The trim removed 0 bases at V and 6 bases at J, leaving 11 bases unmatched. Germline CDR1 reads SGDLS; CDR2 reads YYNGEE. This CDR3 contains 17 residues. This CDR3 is CASSVDGAGGIPGELFF. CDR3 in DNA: TGTGCCAGCAGCGTAGATGGGGCAGGGGGAATCCCCGGGGAGCTGTTTTTT.

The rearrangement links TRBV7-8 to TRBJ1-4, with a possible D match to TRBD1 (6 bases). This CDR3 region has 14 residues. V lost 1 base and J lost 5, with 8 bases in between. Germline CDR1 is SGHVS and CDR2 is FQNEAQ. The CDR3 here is CASSLDRVNEKLFF. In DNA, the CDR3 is TGTGCCAGCAGCTTAGACAGGGTCAATGAAAAACTGTTTTTT.

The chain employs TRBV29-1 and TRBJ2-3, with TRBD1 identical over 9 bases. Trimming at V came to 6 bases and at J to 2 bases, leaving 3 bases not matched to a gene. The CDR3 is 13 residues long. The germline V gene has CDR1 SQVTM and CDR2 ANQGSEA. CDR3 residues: CSVGQGTTDTQYF. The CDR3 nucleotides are TGCAGCGTGGGACAGGGTACCACAGATACGCAGTATTTT.

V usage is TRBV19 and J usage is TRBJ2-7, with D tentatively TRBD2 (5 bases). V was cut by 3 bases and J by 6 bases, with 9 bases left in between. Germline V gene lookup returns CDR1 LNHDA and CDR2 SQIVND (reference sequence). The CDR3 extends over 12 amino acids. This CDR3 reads CASSIGDSEQYF. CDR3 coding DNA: TGTGCCAGTAGTATCGGGGATAGCGAGCAGTACTTC. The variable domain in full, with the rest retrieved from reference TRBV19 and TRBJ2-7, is DGGITQSPKYLFRKEGQNVTLSCEQNLNHDAMYWYRQDPGQGLRLIYYSQIVNDFQKGDIAEGYSVSREKKESFPLTVTSAQKNPTAFYLCASSIGDSEQYFGPGTRLTVT.

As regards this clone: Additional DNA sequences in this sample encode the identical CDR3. CDR3 nucleotide sequence: TGTGCCAGCAGTCCACAGGGTGACTATGGCTACACCTTC. It translates to CASSPQGDYGYTF. The rearrangement joins TRBV14 to TRBJ1-2, with D tentatively TRBD1 (6 bases). The germline V gene encodes CDR1 SGHDN and CDR2 FVKESK. V lost 6 bases, J lost 3 bases, and 11 bases lay in between. The CDR3 is 13 residues long.

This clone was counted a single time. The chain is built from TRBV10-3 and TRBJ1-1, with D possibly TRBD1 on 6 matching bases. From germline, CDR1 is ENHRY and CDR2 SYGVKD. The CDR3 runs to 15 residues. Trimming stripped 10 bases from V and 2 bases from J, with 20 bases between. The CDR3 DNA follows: TGTGCCACCAGAGGAATCGGACAGAGAAACACTGAAGCTTTCTTT. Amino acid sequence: CATRGIGQRNTEAFF.

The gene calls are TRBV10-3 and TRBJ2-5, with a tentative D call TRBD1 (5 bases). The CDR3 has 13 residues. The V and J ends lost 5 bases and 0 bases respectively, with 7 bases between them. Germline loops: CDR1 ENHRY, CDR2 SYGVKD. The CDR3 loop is CAISMTDQETQYF. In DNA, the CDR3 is TGTGCCATCAGTATGACAGACCAAGAGACCCAGTACTTC.

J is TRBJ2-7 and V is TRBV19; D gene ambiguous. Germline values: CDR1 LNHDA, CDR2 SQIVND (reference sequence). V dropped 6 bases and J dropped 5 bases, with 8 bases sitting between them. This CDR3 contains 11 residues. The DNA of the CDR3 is TGTGCCAGTAGAGGCTCGGACGAGCAGTACTTC. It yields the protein CASRGSDEQYF. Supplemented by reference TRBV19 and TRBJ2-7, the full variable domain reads DGGITQSPKYLFRKEGQNVTLSCEQNLNHDAMYWYRQDPGQGLRLIYYSQIVNDFQKGDIAEGYSVSREKKESFPLTVTSAQKNPTAFYLCASRGSDEQYFGPGTRLTVT.

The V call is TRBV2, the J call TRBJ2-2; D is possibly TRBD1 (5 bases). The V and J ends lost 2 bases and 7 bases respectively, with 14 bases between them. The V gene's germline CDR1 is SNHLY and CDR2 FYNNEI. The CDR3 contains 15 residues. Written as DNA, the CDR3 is TGTGCCAGCAGTGAAAAGTCAGGGTTTCTCGGGGAGCTGTTTTTT. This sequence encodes CASSEKSGFLGELFF.

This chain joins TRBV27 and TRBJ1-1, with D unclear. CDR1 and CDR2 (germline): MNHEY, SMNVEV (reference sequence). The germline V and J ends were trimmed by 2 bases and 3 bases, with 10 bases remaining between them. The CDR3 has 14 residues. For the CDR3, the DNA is TGTGCCAGCAGTTTACTGTCTAGGGACACTGAAGCTTTCTTT. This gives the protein CASSLLSRDTEAFF.

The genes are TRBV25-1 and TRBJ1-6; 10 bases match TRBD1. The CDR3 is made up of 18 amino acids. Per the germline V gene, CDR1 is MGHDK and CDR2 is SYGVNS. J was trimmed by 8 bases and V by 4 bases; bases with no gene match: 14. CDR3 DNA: TGTGCCAGCAGTGTAGGACAGGGGGTTATCGTCCTGTATTCACCCCTCCACTTT. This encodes CASSVGQGVIVLYSPLHF.

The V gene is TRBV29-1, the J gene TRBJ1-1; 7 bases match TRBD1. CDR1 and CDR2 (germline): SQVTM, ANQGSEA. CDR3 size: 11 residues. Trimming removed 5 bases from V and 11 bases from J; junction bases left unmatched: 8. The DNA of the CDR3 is TGCAGCGTTATCACAGACAGGGACGCTTTCTTT. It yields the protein CSVITDRDAFF.

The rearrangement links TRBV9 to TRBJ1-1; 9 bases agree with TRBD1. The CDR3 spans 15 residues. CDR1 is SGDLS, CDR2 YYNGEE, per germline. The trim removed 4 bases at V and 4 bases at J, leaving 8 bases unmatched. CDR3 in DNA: TGTGCCAGCAGCCAAATGGGACAGGGAGGCACTGAAGCTTTCTTT. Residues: CASSQMGQGGTEAFF. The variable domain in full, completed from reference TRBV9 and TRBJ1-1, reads DSGVTQTPKHLITATGQRVTLRCSPRSGDLSVYWYQQSLDQGLQFLIQYYNGEERAKGNILERFSAQQFPDLHSELNLSSLELGDSALYFCASSQMGQGGTEAFFGQGTRLTVV.

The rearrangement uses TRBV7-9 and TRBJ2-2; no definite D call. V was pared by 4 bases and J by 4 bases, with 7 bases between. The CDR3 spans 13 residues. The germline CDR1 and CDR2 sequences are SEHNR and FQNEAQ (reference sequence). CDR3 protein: CASSWVGTGELFF. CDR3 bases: TGTGCCAGCAGCTGGGTGGGCACCGGGGAGCTGTTTTTT. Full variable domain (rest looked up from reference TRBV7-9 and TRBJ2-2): DTGVSQNPRHKITKRGQNVTFRCDPISEHNRLYWYRQTLGQGPEFLTYFQNEAQLEKSRLLSDRFSAERPKGSFSTLEIQRTEQGDSAMYLCASSWVGTGELFFGEGSRLTVL.

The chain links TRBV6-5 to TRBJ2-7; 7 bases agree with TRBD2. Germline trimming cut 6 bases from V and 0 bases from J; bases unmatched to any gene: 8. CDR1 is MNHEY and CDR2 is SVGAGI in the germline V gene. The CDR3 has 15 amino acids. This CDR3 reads CASRNSGSSSYEQYF. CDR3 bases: TGTGCCAGCAGAAATAGCGGGTCAAGCTCCTACGAGCAGTACTTC.

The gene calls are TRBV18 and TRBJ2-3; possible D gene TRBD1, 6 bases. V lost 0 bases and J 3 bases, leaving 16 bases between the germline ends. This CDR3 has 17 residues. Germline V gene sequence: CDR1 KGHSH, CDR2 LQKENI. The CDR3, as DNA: TGTGCCAGCTCACCACCATTCAGGGGTTTTGGGACAGATACGCAGTATTTT. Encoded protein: CASSPPFRGFGTDTQYF. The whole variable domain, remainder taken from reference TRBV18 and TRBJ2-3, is NAGVMQNPRHLVRRRGQEARLRCSPMKGHSHVYWYRQLPEEGLKFMVYLQKENIIDESGMPKERFSAEFPKEGPSILRIQQVVRGDSAAYFCASSPPFRGFGTDTQYFGPGTRLTVL.

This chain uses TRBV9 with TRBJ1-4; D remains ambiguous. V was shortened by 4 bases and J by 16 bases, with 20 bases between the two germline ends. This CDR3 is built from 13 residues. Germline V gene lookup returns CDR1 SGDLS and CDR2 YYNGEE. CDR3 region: CASSPRPAGPKFF. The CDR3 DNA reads TGTGCCAGCAGCCCACGGCCAGCCGGGCCCAAGTTTTTT.

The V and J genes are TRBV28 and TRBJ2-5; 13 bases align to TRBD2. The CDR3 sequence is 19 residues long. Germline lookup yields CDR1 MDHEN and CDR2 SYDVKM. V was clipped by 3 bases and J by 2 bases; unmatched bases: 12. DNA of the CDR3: TGTGCCAGCAGTTTCCCCGTAGGACTAGCGGGGGTCGATCAAGAGACCCAGTACTTC. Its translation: CASSFPVGLAGVDQETQYF.

The CDR3 spells CASSQETGWWDTIYF. CDR3 nucleotide sequence: TGCGCCAGCAGCCAAGAAACAGGGTGGTGGGACACCATATATTTT. The V gene is TRBV4-1, the J gene TRBJ1-3, with a possible D match to TRBD1 (6 bases). Germline V CDR1 and CDR2: MGHRA, YSYEKL. This CDR3 spans 15 amino acids. V lost 0 bases and J 8 bases, leaving 14 bases between the germline ends.

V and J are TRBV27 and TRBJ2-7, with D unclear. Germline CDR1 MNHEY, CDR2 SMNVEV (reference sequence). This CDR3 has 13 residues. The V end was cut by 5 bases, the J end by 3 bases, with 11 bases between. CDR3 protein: CASSHGPYYEQYF. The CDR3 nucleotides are TGTGCCAGCAGTCACGGGCCTTACTACGAGCAGTACTTC.

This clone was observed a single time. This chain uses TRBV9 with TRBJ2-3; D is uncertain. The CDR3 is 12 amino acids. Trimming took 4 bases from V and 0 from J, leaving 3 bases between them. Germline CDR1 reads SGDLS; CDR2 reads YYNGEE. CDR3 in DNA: TGTGCCAGCAGCCTAAGCACAGATACGCAGTATTTT. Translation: CASSLSTDTQYF.

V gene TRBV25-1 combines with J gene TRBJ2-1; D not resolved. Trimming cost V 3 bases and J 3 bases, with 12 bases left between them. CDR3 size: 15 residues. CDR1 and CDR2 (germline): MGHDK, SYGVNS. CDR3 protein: CASSDLRGVYNEQFF. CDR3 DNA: TGTGCCAGCAGTGATCTACGAGGAGTCTACAATGAGCAGTTCTTC.

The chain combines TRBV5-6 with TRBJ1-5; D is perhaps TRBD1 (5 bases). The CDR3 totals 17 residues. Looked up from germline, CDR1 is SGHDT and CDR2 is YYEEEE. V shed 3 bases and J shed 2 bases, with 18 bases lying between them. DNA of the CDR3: TGTGCCAGCAGCTCCCTACTTGATCGGGACGGCAATCAGCCCCAGCATTTT. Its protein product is CASSSLLDRDGNQPQHF.

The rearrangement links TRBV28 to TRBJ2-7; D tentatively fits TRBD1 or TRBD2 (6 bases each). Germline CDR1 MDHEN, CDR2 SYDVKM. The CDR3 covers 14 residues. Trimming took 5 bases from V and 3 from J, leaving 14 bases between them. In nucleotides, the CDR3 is TGTGCCAGCAGTCTCAGGGGAGGCGACTACGAGCAGTACTTC. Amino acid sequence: CASSLRGGDYEQYF.

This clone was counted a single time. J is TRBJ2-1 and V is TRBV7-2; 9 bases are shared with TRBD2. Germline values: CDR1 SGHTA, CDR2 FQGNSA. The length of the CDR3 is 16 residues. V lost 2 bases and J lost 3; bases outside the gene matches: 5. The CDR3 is CASSLQLAGYYNEQFF. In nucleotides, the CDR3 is TGTGCCAGCAGCTTACAGCTAGCGGGGTACTACAATGAGCAGTTCTTC.